A selection of T cell receptor beta chains follows, all from one sample in a study of cytomegalovirus exposure and HLA in healthy donors. Method: immunoSEQ multiplex PCR; TCRdb's copy keeps in-frame clones and lacks some. Here the sample spans tens of thousands of clones, 81% being singletons. The sequenced material came from PBMCs. These receptors were taken from a man aged 50 to 60 in good health and CMV-seronegative. Both conserved end residues are part of each CDR3. Fields, in order: CDR3 protein, CDR3 length, D gene, V gene, J gene. D genes are given only for firm matches.

CDR3: CATSGDRASGNTIYF
length: 15
D: TRBD1
V: TRBV15
J: TRBJ1-3

CDR3: CASSQDTSALYEQYF
length: 15
D: TRBD2
V: TRBV4-3
J: TRBJ2-7

CDR3: CAISEGGDNEKLFF
length: 14
D: NA
V: TRBV10-3
J: TRBJ1-4

CDR3: CASSQAKAGLSSRRTDTQYF
length: 20
D: TRBD2
V: TRBV4-3
J: TRBJ2-3

CDR3: CASSRHTTGGEGYTF
length: 15
D: TRBD1
V: TRBV6-6
J: TRBJ1-2

CDR3: CASSVDYRGSSGYTF
length: 15
D: TRBD1
V: TRBV9
J: TRBJ1-2

CDR3: CASSFGQGVNTGELFF
length: 16
D: TRBD1
V: TRBV5-1
J: TRBJ2-2

CDR3: CASSPAGPPKDTQYF
length: 15
D: NA
V: TRBV7-7
J: TRBJ2-3

CDR3: CASSSPGAYTGELFF
length: 15
D: NA
V: TRBV5-1
J: TRBJ2-2

CDR3: CASSLRTGTNRYEQFF
length: 16
D: TRBD2
V: TRBV5-5
J: TRBJ2-1

CDR3: CASSEGLRGGETQYF
length: 15
D: NA
V: TRBV2
J: TRBJ2-5

CDR3: CASSPTSGGSDTQYF
length: 15
D: TRBD2
V: TRBV6-4
J: TRBJ2-3

CDR3: CASYSLTGEETQYF
length: 14
D: TRBD1
V: TRBV6-5
J: TRBJ2-5

CDR3: CASRAHPDRGARQYF
length: 15
D: TRBD1
V: TRBV2
J: TRBJ2-5

CDR3: CASSLGAGGIIDTQYF
length: 16
D: TRBD2
V: TRBV7-3
J: TRBJ2-3

CDR3: CASSQRREGYGYTF
length: 14
D: NA
V: TRBV4-1
J: TRBJ1-2

CDR3: CASSLASEKLFF
length: 12
D: NA
V: TRBV7-2
J: TRBJ1-4

CDR3: CASSPIDSDAYGYTF
length: 15
D: NA
V: TRBV18
J: TRBJ1-2

CDR3: CASSSQGNGGNIQYF
length: 15
D: NA
V: TRBV28
J: TRBJ2-4

CDR3: CATPLAGGGEQFF
length: 13
D: TRBD2
V: TRBV6-5
J: TRBJ2-1

CDR3: CASRVGATYYTDTQYF
length: 16
D: NA
V: TRBV5-5
J: TRBJ2-3

CDR3: CASSRTSGSGAYEQYF
length: 16
D: TRBD2
V: TRBV7-2
J: NA

CDR3: CASSLAGVREQFF
length: 13
D: NA
V: TRBV7-2
J: TRBJ2-1

CDR3: CASSNRTGRGNTIYF
length: 15
D: TRBD1
V: TRBV5-5
J: TRBJ1-3

CDR3: CASSPTGGFEKLFF
length: 14
D: TRBD1
V: TRBV7-9
J: TRBJ1-4

CDR3: CASSPNLEGTIYF
length: 13
D: NA
V: TRBV7-7
J: TRBJ1-3

CDR3: CSVVRTGRTGELFF
length: 14
D: TRBD1
V: TRBV29-1
J: TRBJ2-2

CDR3: CASSLSSGYEQYF
length: 13
D: TRBD2
V: TRBV5-1
J: TRBJ2-7

CDR3: CASSAQSITGAGYGYTF
length: 17
D: TRBD1
V: TRBV5-1
J: TRBJ1-2

CDR3: CASSPRGGSTDTQYF
length: 15
D: TRBD2
V: TRBV11-3
J: TRBJ2-3